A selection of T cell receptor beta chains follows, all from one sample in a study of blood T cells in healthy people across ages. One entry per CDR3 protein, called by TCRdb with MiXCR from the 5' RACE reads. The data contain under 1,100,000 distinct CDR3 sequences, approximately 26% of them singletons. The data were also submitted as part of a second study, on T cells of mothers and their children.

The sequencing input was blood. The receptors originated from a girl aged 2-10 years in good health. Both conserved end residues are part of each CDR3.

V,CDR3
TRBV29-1,CSVALAKTGELFF
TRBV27,CASSAQGGSYNEQFF
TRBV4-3,CASSVRGGTYNEQFF
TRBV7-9,CASSATGKEAFF
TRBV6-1,CASSEQGSPYEQYF
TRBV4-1,CASSQEGREAYEQYF
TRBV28,CASSLSGLSEQFF
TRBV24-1,CATPRPDCASTDTQYF
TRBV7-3,CASSSGTGGSLFF
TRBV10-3,CAISESFSYNEQFF
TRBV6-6,CASGQMRDRAYNEQFF
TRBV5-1,CASSADRVEETQYF
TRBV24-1,CATSDGGIGTIYF
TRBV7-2,CASSFRFGVGSPYGYTF
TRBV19,CASSASSYGTVQETQYF
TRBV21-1,CASSARGRDEQYF
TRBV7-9,CASSLNLAGGLQETQYF
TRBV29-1,CSVTRQGHGEQYF
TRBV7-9,CASSRTEDTQYF
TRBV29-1,CSVERYGGEAFF
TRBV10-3,CAIGKEPQPQHF
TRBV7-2,CASSLPTGDGEQYF
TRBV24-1,CATSYTGELFF
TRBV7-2,CASSGRLAGAITDTQYF
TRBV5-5,CASSQGDREVEKLFF
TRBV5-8,CASSGRRLLFGTGENKNQPQHF
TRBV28,CASSLSRTPRDGQFF
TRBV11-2,CASSSVGDWTQYF
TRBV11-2,CASSLGGEAQYF
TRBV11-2,CASSFFGGEPTEPLHEQFF
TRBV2,CASSDYRIGETQYF
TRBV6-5,CASSYLPGVTDTQYF
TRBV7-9,CASSLAPTGQETQYF
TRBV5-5,CASSQQASYNEQFF
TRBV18,CASSPGSGGGSYNEQFF
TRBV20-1,CSASPTAYEQYF
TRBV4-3,CASSQDWDSLYEQYF
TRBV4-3,CASSQNLAGGPWEQYF
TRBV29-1,CSVLFPQGFEQYF
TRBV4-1,CASSQVAGGPQWFF
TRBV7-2,CASSSTRGSPTYEQYF
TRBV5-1,CASTLAGGDEQFF
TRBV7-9,CASSLVWDEQYF
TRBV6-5,CASSYSRGNSPLHF
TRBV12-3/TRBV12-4,CASSLDYRGNEQFF
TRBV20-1,CSAGPIGSGVAETQYF
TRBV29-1,CSAREGRWNTEAFF
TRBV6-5,CASSYSALYGYTF
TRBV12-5,CASGLRLAGGAKNIQYF
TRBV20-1,CSAARDSYEQYF
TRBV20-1,CSARDFLDPGDYQETQYF